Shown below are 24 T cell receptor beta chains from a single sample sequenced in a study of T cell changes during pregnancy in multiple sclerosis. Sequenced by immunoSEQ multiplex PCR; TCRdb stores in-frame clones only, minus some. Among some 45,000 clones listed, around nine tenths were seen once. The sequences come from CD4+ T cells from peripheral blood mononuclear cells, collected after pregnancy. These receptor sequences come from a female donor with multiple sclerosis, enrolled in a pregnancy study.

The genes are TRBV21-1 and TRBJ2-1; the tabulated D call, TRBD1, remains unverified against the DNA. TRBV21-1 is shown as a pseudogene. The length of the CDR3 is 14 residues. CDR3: CASPGGQGAGEQFF. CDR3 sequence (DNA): TGTGCCAGCCCGGGGGGACAGGGGGCGGGCGAGCAGTTCTTC.

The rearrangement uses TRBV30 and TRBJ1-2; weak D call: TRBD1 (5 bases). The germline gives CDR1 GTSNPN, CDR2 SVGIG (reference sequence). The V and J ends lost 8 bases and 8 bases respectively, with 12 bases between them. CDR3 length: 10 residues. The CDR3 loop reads CAGGFGGYTF. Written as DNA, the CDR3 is TGTGCCGGGGGGTTCGGGGGCTACACCTTC. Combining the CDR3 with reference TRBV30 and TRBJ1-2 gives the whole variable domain SQTIHQWPATLVQPVGSPLSLECTVEGTSNPNLYWYRQAAGRGLQLLFYSVGIGQISSEVPQNLSASRPQDRQFILSSKKLLLSDSGFYLCAGGFGGYTFGSGTRLTVV.

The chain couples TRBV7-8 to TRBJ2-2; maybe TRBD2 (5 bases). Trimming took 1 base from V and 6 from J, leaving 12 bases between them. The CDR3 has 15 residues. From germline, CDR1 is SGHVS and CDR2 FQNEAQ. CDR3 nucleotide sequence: TGTGCCAGCAGCTTAGACAGACTAACGGCCGGGGAGCTGTTTTTT. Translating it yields CASSLDRLTAGELFF.

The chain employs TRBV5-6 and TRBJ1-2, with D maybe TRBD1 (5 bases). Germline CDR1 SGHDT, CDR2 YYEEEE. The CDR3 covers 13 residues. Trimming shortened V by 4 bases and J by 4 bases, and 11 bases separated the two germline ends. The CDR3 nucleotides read TGTGCCAGCAGCCTCGCACAGGCCTATGGCTACACCTTC. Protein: CASSLAQAYGYTF. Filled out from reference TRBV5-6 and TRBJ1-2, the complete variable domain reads DAGVTQSPTHLIKTRGQQVTLRCSPKSGHDTVSWYQQALGQGPQFIFQYYEEEERQRGNFPDRFSGHQFPNYSSELNVNALLLGDSALYLCASSLAQAYGYTFGSGTRLTVV.

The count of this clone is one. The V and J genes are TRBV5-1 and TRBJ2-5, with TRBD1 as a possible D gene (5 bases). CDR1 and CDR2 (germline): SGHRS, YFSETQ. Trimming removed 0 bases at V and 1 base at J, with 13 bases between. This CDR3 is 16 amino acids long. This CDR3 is CASSLAADTIQETQYF. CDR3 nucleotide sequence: TGCGCCAGCAGCTTGGCCGCGGACACTATCCAAGAGACCCAGTACTTC.

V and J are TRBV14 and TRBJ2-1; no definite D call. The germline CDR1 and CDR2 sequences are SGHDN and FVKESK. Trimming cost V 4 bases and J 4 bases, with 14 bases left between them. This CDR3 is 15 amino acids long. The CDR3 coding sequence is TGTGCCAGCAGCCCCCTAGAAGAGCGATACAATGAGCAGTTCTTC. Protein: CASSPLEERYNEQFF.

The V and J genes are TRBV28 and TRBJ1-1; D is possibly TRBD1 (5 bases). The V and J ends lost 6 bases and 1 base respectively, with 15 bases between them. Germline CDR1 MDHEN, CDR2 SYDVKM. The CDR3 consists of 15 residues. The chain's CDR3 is CASSPGWGGNTEAFF. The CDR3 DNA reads TGTGCCAGCAGCCCCGGGTGGGGGGGGAACACTGAAGCTTTCTTT.

In DNA, the CDR3 is TGTGCCAGCAGTCCCCCCGGGACAGGCGGCCGGGAGCTGTTTTTT. Translation gives CASSPPGTGGRELFF. The chain is built from TRBV6-5 and TRBJ2-2; 8 bases map to TRBD1. The germline V gene has CDR1 MNHEY and CDR2 SVGAGI. The CDR3 is made up of 15 amino acids. With V trimmed by 5 bases and J by 9 bases, 11 bases remained unmatched.

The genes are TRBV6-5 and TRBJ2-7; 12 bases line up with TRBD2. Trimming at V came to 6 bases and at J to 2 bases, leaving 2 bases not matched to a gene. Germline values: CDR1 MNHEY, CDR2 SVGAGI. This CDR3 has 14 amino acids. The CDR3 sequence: CASRTSGGTYEQYF. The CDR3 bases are TGTGCCAGCAGAACTAGCGGGGGGACCTACGAGCAGTACTTC.

The CDR3 nucleotides read TGTGCCTGGAGTGACCCCCGGACAAGGGGGAACACTGAAGCTTTCTTT. Encoded protein: CAWSDPRTRGNTEAFF. J is TRBJ1-1 and V is TRBV30; tentatively, D is TRBD1 (5 bases). This CDR3 has 16 residues. The germline V gene encodes CDR1 GTSNPN and CDR2 SVGIG (reference sequence). V lost 1 base to trimming and J lost 1 base, with 16 bases between them.

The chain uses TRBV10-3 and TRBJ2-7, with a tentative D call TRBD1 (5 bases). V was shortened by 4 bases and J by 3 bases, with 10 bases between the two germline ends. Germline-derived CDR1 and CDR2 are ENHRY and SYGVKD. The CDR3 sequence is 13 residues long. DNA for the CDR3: TGTGCCATCAGTGTAGGGGTAAGCTACGAGCAGTACTTC. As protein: CAISVGVSYEQYF.

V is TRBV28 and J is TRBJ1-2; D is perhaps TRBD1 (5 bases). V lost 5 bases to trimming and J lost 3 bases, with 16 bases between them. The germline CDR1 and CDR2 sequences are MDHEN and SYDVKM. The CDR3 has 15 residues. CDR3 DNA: TGTGCCAGCAGTACATTTGGAGGGACCCACTATGGCTACACCTTC. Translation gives CASSTFGGTHYGYTF.

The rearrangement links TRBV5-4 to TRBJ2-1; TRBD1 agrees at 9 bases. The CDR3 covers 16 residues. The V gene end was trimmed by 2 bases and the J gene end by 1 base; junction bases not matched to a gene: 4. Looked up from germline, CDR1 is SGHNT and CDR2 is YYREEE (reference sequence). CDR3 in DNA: TGTGCCAGCAGCTTCGATGGACAGGGGTCCTACAATGAGCAGTTCTTC. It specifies CASSFDGQGSYNEQFF.

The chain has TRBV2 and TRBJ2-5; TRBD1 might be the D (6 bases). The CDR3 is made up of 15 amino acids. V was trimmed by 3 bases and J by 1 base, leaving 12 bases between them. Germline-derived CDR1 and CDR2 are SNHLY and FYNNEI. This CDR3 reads CASSEGRTVQETQYF. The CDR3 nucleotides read TGTGCCAGCAGTGAGGGCCGGACAGTCCAAGAGACCCAGTACTTC.

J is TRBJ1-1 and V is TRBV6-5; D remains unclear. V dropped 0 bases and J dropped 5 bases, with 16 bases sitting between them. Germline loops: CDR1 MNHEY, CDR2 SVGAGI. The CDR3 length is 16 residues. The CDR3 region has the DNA TGTGCCAGCAGTTACTCGAAAGCCCGGCGGAGAACTGAAGCTTTCTTT. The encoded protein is CASSYSKARRRTEAFF.

CDR3 residues: CASRQSNYGYTF. The CDR3 DNA reads as TGCGCCAGCAGACAGAGTAACTATGGCTACACCTTC. The chain is built from TRBV5-1 and TRBJ1-2; D is uncertain. The length of the CDR3 is 12 residues. Trimming took off 5 bases at V and 1 base at J, with 6 bases between the two ends. The germline CDR1 and CDR2 sequences are SGHRS and YFSETQ.

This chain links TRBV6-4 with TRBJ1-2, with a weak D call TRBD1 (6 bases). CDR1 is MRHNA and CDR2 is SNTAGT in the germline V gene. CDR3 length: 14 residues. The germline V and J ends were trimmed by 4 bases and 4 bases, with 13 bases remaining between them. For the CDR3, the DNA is TGTGCCAGCAGTGCCCAGACAGGATCCTATGGCTACACCTTC. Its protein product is CASSAQTGSYGYTF.

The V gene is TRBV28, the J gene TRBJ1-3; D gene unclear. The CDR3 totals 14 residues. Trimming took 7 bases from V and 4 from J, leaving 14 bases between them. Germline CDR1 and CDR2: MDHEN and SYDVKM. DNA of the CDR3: TGTGCCAGCACCCCATCCGGGTACGGAAACACCATATATTTT. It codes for CASTPSGYGNTIYF. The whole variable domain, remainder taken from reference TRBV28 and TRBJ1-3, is DVKVTQSSRYLVKRTGEKVFLECVQDMDHENMFWYRQDPGLGLRLIYFSYDVKMKEKGDIPEGYSVSREKKERFSLILESASTNQTSMYLCASTPSGYGNTIYFGEGSWLTVV.

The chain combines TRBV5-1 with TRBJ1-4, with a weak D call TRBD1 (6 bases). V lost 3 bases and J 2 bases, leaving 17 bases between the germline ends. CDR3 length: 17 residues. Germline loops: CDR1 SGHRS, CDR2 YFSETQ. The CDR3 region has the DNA TGCGCCAGCAGCTGGGGGCGGTCTGTCGCGACTAATGAAAAACTGTTTTTT. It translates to CASSWGRSVATNEKLFF.

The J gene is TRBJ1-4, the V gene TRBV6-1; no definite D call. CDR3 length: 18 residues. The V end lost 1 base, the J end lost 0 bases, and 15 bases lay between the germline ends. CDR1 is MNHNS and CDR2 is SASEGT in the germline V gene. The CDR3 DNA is TGTGCCAGCAGTGAAGGGTGGCGGGGTGTCACAACTAATGAAAAACTGTTTTTT. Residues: CASSEGWRGVTTNEKLFF.

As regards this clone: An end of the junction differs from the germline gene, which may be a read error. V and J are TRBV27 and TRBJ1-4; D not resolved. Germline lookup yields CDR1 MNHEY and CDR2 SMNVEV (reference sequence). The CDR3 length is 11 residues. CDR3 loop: CASSFAGKTLF. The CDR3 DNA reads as TGTGCCAGCAGTTTCGCCGGGAAGACGCTTTTT.

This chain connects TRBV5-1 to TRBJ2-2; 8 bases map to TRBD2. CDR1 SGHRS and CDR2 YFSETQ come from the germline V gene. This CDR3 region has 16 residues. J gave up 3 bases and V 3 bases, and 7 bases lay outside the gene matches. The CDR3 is CASSYRGSGDTGELFF. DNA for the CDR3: TGCGCCAGCAGCTACCGGGGTAGCGGGGACACCGGGGAGCTGTTTTTT.

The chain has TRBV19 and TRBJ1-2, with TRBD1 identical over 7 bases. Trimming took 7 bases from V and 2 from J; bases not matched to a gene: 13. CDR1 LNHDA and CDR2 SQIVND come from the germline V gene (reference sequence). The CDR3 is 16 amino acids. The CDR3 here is CASTAGRGSFNYGYTF. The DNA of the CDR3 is TGTGCCAGTACGGCGGGCAGGGGGTCCTTCAACTATGGCTACACCTTC.

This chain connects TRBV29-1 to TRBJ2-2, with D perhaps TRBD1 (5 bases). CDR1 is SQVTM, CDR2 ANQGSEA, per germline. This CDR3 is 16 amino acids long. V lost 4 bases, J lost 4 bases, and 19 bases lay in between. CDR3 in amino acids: CSVGAGDSEITGELFF. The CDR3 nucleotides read TGCAGCGTTGGGGCTGGAGACAGTGAAATCACCGGGGAGCTGTTTTTT.